What follows is one T cell receptor (beta chain) and its context. The source of the sample is a study of blood T cell repertoires in COVID-19. The overall study: The study drew acute and convalescent COVID-19 samples from the United States, Italy and Spain.

Sequencing was performed with immunoSEQ multiplex PCR; in TCRdb, only in-frame clones are kept and a portion is missing. Among some 510,000 clones listed, 88% were seen once. This TCR was sampled from a woman in her forties who had recovered from COVID-19. The sample was PBMCs or T cells enriched from blood (not recorded which).

The CDR3 DNA reads as TGTGCCAGCAGTTTATTCGGGACAGATAAATACAATGAGCAGTTCTTC. Its translation: CASSLFGTDKYNEQFF. V and J are TRBV28 and TRBJ2-1, with 7 bases that match TRBD1. V lost 1 base, J lost 4 bases, and 7 bases stayed unmatched. CDR3 length: 16 amino acids. In germline, CDR1 is MDHEN, CDR2 SYDVKM. Drawing the rest from reference TRBV28 and TRBJ2-1, the complete variable domain is DVKVTQSSRYLVKRTGEKVFLECVQDMDHENMFWYRQDPGLGLRLIYFSYDVKMKEKGDIPEGYSVSREKKERFSLILESASTNQTSMYLCASSLFGTDKYNEQFFGPGTRLTVL.